This is a list of T cell receptor beta chains from one sample in a study of blood T cell repertoires in COVID-19. Sequencing used immunoSEQ multiplex PCR; TCRdb keeps in-frame clones, though not all of them. Of about 400,000 clones in the sample, about 89% were seen once. Sequencing was carried out using peripheral blood. These receptors were taken from a man in his forties with acute or convalescent COVID-19. Both conserved end residues are part of each CDR3. Each record gives: V gene, J gene, CDR3 protein.

V: TRBV11-3
J: TRBJ2-7
CDR3: CASSSTGPYEQYF

V: TRBV3-1/TRBV3-2
J: TRBJ1-5
CDR3: CASSQDRGQGQPQHF

V: TRBV3-1/TRBV3-2
J: TRBJ2-3
CDR3: CASSKATSGDTDTQYF

V: TRBV27
J: TRBJ2-4
CDR3: CASRGQGRNIQYF

V: TRBV5-4
J: TRBJ2-3
CDR3: CASSPTGLQGTDTQYF

V: TRBV5-4
J: TRBJ1-4
CDR3: CASSRDRRAEKLFF

V: TRBV7-6
J: TRBJ2-7
CDR3: CASSFGRNRTTKEQYF

V: TRBV11-2
J: TRBJ1-3
CDR3: CASSPRQPRSGNTIYF

V: TRBV29-1
J: TRBJ2-7
CDR3: CSGLGGGGTSYEQYF

V: TRBV5-4
J: TRBJ1-3
CDR3: CASSLRDSFSGNTIYF

V: TRBV2
J: TRBJ2-3
CDR3: CASSEGRTSGLSTDTQYF

V: TRBV28
J: TRBJ2-7
CDR3: CASSPAGEYSYEQYF

V: TRBV6-5
J: TRBJ2-7
CDR3: CASSLTRNYEQYF

V: TRBV6-5
J: TRBJ1-2
CDR3: CASSSGPGGIYGYTF

V: TRBV3-1/TRBV3-2
J: TRBJ2-5
CDR3: CASSPIEETQYF

V: TRBV9
J: TRBJ1-3
CDR3: CASTPDYSGNTIYF

V: TRBV4-3
J: TRBJ2-1
CDR3: CASSQDRQRYNEQFF

V: TRBV2
J: TRBJ1-5
CDR3: CASTTDRGNQPQHF

V: TRBV6-5
J: TRBJ1-2
CDR3: CASSYSGTGGSYGYTF

V: TRBV7-9
J: TRBJ1-1
CDR3: CASSLSVSRGTVNTEAFF

V: TRBV5-1
J: TRBJ1-4
CDR3: CASSLDTNGVGEKLFF

V: TRBV27
J: TRBJ1-5
CDR3: CASARFYSGNQPQHF

V: TRBV7-9
J: TRBJ1-6
CDR3: CASSLESGAMRHSPLHF

V: TRBV11-2
J: TRBJ1-1
CDR3: CASSLNREPFF

V: TRBV7-9
J: TRBJ1-3
CDR3: CASSSTRHRVPGNTIYF

V: TRBV7-7
J: TRBJ2-5
CDR3: CASTLGPEETQYF